These T cell receptor beta chains were read from a single sample in a study of blood T cell repertoires in COVID-19. Clones were read by immunoSEQ multiplex PCR, and TCRdb kept only the in-frame ones, dropping some. The repertoire holds around 170,000 clones, with approximately 88% as singletons. The specimen sequenced was peripheral blood. The receptors were sampled from a woman aged 25 to 39 with acute or convalescent COVID-19. Both conserved end residues are part of each CDR3. Size values are once, few and many counts, or a class for expanded clones, and some rows have none.

v_gene: TRBV12-3/TRBV12-4; abundance: .; len: 9; j_gene: TRBJ2-7; CDR3aa: CATPYEQYF
v_gene: TRBV3-1/TRBV3-2; abundance: .; len: 11; j_gene: TRBJ2-7; CDR3aa: CASSQSREQYF
v_gene: TRBV2; abundance: .; len: 13; j_gene: TRBJ1-1; CDR3aa: CACQQAGNTEAFF
v_gene: TRBV20-1; abundance: .; len: 9; j_gene: TRBJ1-2; CDR3aa: CSASLDRVF
v_gene: TRBV7-7; abundance: .; len: 14; j_gene: TRBJ2-2; CDR3aa: CASSSFGSTGELFF
v_gene: TRBV3-1/TRBV3-2; abundance: .; len: 14; j_gene: TRBJ2-1; CDR3aa: CASSTGRSYNEQFF
v_gene: TRBV7-9; abundance: .; len: 13; j_gene: TRBJ1-4; CDR3aa: CASSVGTGEKLFF
v_gene: TRBV20-1; abundance: .; len: 11; j_gene: TRBJ2-3; CDR3aa: CSAPRRDTQYF
v_gene: TRBV10-3; abundance: once; len: 12; j_gene: TRBJ2-7; CDR3aa: CAISPQNYEQYF
v_gene: TRBV7-9; abundance: .; len: 13; j_gene: TRBJ1-5; CDR3aa: CASQGGDNQPQHF
v_gene: TRBV5-4; abundance: .; len: 19; j_gene: TRBJ2-1; CDR3aa: CASGSSGPNGGRGNLEQFF
v_gene: TRBV9; abundance: .; len: 16; j_gene: TRBJ2-6; CDR3aa: CASSGSGGSGANVLTF
v_gene: TRBV5-1; abundance: .; len: 11; j_gene: TRBJ2-7; CDR3aa: CASSSDRDQYF
v_gene: TRBV6-6; abundance: .; len: 11; j_gene: TRBJ1-1; CDR3aa: CASSPRVAAFF
v_gene: TRBV10-1; abundance: .; len: 12; j_gene: TRBJ2-4; CDR3aa: CASSTREEPQYF
v_gene: TRBV5-1; abundance: once; len: 14; j_gene: TRBJ1-1; CDR3aa: CASSFRQGDTEAFF
v_gene: TRBV5-1; abundance: .; len: 14; j_gene: TRBJ2-7; CDR3aa: CASSYGTPPTEQYF
v_gene: TRBV24-1; abundance: .; len: 17; j_gene: TRBJ2-1; CDR3aa: CATSDPTGVFSYNEQFF
v_gene: TRBV3-1/TRBV3-2; abundance: .; len: 11; j_gene: TRBJ2-5; CDR3aa: CASSHKETQYF
v_gene: TRBV18; abundance: .; len: 13; j_gene: TRBJ1-1; CDR3aa: CASSGGEGTEAFF
v_gene: TRBV30; abundance: .; len: 16; j_gene: TRBJ2-3; CDR3aa: CAWSLNSGRALDTQYF
v_gene: TRBV30; abundance: .; len: 16; j_gene: TRBJ2-6; CDR3aa: CAWSAGVRAGANVLTF
v_gene: TRBV19; abundance: .; len: 17; j_gene: TRBJ2-1; CDR3aa: CASSIAGTGFGDNEQFF
v_gene: TRBV5-4; abundance: few; len: 13; j_gene: TRBJ1-5; CDR3aa: CASSLDGNQPQHF
v_gene: TRBV7-2; abundance: .; len: 14; j_gene: TRBJ2-4; CDR3aa: CASSVDYDKNIQYF
v_gene: TRBV2; abundance: .; len: 14; j_gene: TRBJ2-1; CDR3aa: CASKTSGTFNEQFF
v_gene: TRBV7-9; abundance: .; len: 15; j_gene: TRBJ2-1; CDR3aa: CASSLSVAGVVEQFF
v_gene: TRBV29-1; abundance: .; len: 13; j_gene: TRBJ2-5; CDR3aa: CSVATSAQETQYF
v_gene: TRBV4-1; abundance: .; len: 13; j_gene: TRBJ1-5; CDR3aa: CASSQEVGSPQHF
v_gene: TRBV3-1/TRBV3-2; abundance: .; len: 14; j_gene: TRBJ2-4; CDR3aa: CASSHEGVRNIQYF
v_gene: TRBV19; abundance: .; len: 14; j_gene: TRBJ2-1; CDR3aa: CASSIARVNNEQFF
v_gene: TRBV11-3; abundance: .; len: 15; j_gene: TRBJ2-3; CDR3aa: CASSLQVSGTDTQYF
v_gene: TRBV5-1; abundance: once; len: 14; j_gene: TRBJ2-3; CDR3aa: CASSRLTGGDTQYF
v_gene: TRBV29-1; abundance: .; len: 15; j_gene: TRBJ2-7; CDR3aa: CSVGVDRGDPYEQYF
v_gene: TRBV6-5; abundance: .; len: 11; j_gene: TRBJ1-2; CDR3aa: CASTNGGSYTF
v_gene: TRBV5-1; abundance: .; len: 14; j_gene: TRBJ2-7; CDR3aa: CASSFGTGVYEQYF
v_gene: TRBV5-5; abundance: .; len: 13; j_gene: TRBJ2-7; CDR3aa: CASSLTGLYEQYF
v_gene: TRBV7-9; abundance: .; len: 13; j_gene: TRBJ1-1; CDR3aa: CASSFSLNTEAFF
v_gene: TRBV3-1/TRBV3-2; abundance: .; len: 13; j_gene: TRBJ2-7; CDR3aa: CASSPTGLYEQYF
v_gene: TRBV24-1; abundance: .; len: 15; j_gene: TRBJ2-2; CDR3aa: CATSETGLVNGELFF
v_gene: TRBV9; abundance: .; len: 12; j_gene: TRBJ2-5; CDR3aa: CASSGPGETQYF
v_gene: TRBV2; abundance: .; len: 14; j_gene: TRBJ1-5; CDR3aa: CATAGTGGDQPQHF
v_gene: TRBV7-9; abundance: few; len: 13; j_gene: TRBJ2-2; CDR3aa: CASLGGATGELFF
v_gene: TRBV15; abundance: .; len: 17; j_gene: TRBJ2-3; CDR3aa: CATSRAGLAGGADTQYF
v_gene: TRBV24-1; abundance: .; len: 11; j_gene: TRBJ2-1; CDR3aa: CATARMHEQFF
v_gene: TRBV28; abundance: .; len: 12; j_gene: TRBJ2-1; CDR3aa: CASKGIVHEQFF
v_gene: TRBV4-1; abundance: .; len: 17; j_gene: TRBJ1-2; CDR3aa: CASSQQIGAETGYGYTF
v_gene: TRBV7-9; abundance: .; len: 15; j_gene: TRBJ2-3; CDR3aa: CASSSTAGNTDTQYF
v_gene: TRBV28; abundance: .; len: 16; j_gene: TRBJ1-2; CDR3aa: CASSPLGARVVYGYTF
v_gene: TRBV13; abundance: .; len: 13; j_gene: TRBJ2-5; CDR3aa: CASSATRIETQYF
v_gene: TRBV6-5; abundance: few; len: 15; j_gene: TRBJ2-7; CDR3aa: CASSYSTGGIYEQYF
v_gene: TRBV11-2; abundance: .; len: 11; j_gene: TRBJ2-7; CDR3aa: CASSLASEQYF
v_gene: TRBV28; abundance: .; len: 15; j_gene: TRBJ1-3; CDR3aa: CASSLVGALGNTIYF
v_gene: TRBV5-4; abundance: .; len: 15; j_gene: TRBJ2-2; CDR3aa: CASSLGRANTGELFF
v_gene: TRBV5-1; abundance: .; len: 15; j_gene: TRBJ1-1; CDR3aa: CASSVNGVGNTEAFF
v_gene: TRBV18; abundance: once; len: 14; j_gene: TRBJ2-7; CDR3aa: CASSPGLAGYEQYF
v_gene: TRBV27; abundance: .; len: 14; j_gene: TRBJ2-3; CDR3aa: CASTLGLAGGQQYF